A single sample is the source of the 24 T cell receptor beta chains below, sequenced in a study of neurological immune-mediated disorders. Time point meaning: longitudinal time-point 3. TCRdb reprocessed the 5' RACE reads with MiXCR, giving one entry per CDR3 protein. Altogether some 55,000 distinct CDR3 sequences are present, about 8% being singletons, with the ten largest covering 1.5% to 2%. The sequenced material came from PBMCs. The source is a woman aged 40-49 years in good health.

This clonotype was detected ten times or more. The rearrangement links TRBV6-2 or TRBV6-3 to TRBJ1-4; weak D call: TRBD1 (6 bases). Germline V lookup: CDR1 MNHEY, CDR2 SVGEGT. This CDR3 has 17 amino acids. Trimming pared 5 bases from V and 0 bases from J, leaving 16 bases between. This CDR3 is CASSAQGQLSTNEKLFF. The CDR3 DNA is TGTGCCAGCAGTGCGCAAGGACAGCTGTCAACTAATGAAAAACTGTTTTTT.

This clonotype was counted ten times or more. J is TRBJ2-2 and V is TRBV6-2 or TRBV6-3; D is undetermined. The germline gives CDR1 MNHEY, CDR2 SVGEGT. This CDR3 region has 12 residues. V dropped 3 bases and J dropped 7 bases, with 6 bases sitting between them. CDR3 protein: CASSYMNGELFF. The CDR3 coding sequence is TGTGCCAGCAGTTATATGAACGGGGAGCTGTTTTTT.

This clonotype was recorded many times. This chain uses TRBV10-3 with TRBJ2-1, with unresolved D. CDR1 and CDR2 from the germline V gene are ENHRY and SYGVKD. Trimming removed 0 bases at V and 8 bases at J, with 5 bases between. This CDR3 is 12 amino acids long. In DNA form, the CDR3 reads TGTGCCATCAGTGAGTCGCTATATGAGCAGTTCTTC. It translates to CAISESLYEQFF.

At least ten counts were recorded for this clonotype. The J gene is TRBJ1-2, the V gene TRBV5-1, with D unclear. Germline V CDR1 and CDR2: SGHRS, YFSETQ. Trimming shortened V by 3 bases and J by 5 bases, and 8 bases separated the two germline ends. The length of the CDR3 is 12 residues. CDR3 nucleotides: TGCGCCAGCAGCTCCACCGGTTATGGCTACACCTTC. It specifies CASSSTGYGYTF.

The chain has TRBV10-1 and TRBJ2-2, with D unresolved. The CDR3 totals 17 residues. Between the trimmed V and J ends, which lost 5 bases and 3 bases, there was a span of 19 bases. Germline CDR1 is WNHNN and CDR2 is SYGVQD (reference sequence). The CDR3 region is CASSMDRTGFYTGELFF. The CDR3 bases are TGCGCCAGCAGTATGGATAGGACGGGTTTTTACACCGGGGAGCTGTTTTTT.

This clonotype came up a few times. V and J are TRBV9 and TRBJ2-1; 7 nucleotides match TRBD1. Per the germline V gene, CDR1 is SGDLS and CDR2 is YYNGEE. The ends lost 4 bases at V and 3 bases at J; junction bases unmatched: 7. The CDR3 is made up of 15 amino acids. CDR3 amino acids: CASSTSGQDYNEQFF. For the CDR3, the DNA is TGTGCCAGCAGCACATCTGGACAGGACTACAATGAGCAGTTCTTC.

This clonotype was counted many times. The rearrangement links TRBV27 to TRBJ1-2; 7 nucleotides line up with TRBD1. The trim removed 0 bases at V and 2 bases at J, leaving 0 bases unmatched. The CDR3 loop spans 14 amino acids. Germline CDR1 and CDR2: MNHEY and SMNVEV (reference sequence). The CDR3 sequence is CASSLSGGNYGYTF. CDR3 sequence (DNA): TGTGCCAGCAGTTTATCAGGGGGCAACTATGGCTACACCTTC.

This clonotype was seen ten or more times. This chain joins TRBV5-1 and TRBJ1-4; TRBD1 matches 7 bases. Trimming cost V 0 bases and J 4 bases; bases outside gene matches: 6. CDR3 length: 16 residues. Germline CDR1 and CDR2: SGHRS and YFSETQ. CDR3 in DNA: TGCGCCAGCAGCTTGGCCCTCGGACAGGATAATGAAAAACTGTTTTTT. Its translation: CASSLALGQDNEKLFF.

In this sample, this clonotype turned up many times. The V gene is TRBV6-5, the J gene TRBJ1-6; D remains ambiguous. Germline values: CDR1 MNHEY, CDR2 SVGAGI. The length of the CDR3 is 16 residues. The V and J ends lost 2 bases and 0 bases respectively, with 8 bases between them. Here the CDR3 reads CASSYGSFSYNSPLHF. CDR3 in DNA: TGTGCCAGCAGTTACGGAAGCTTCTCCTATAATTCACCCCTCCACTTT.

This clonotype was recorded at least ten times. The chain has TRBV5-1 and TRBJ2-5, with 7 bases that match TRBD1. Germline V gene data show CDR1 as SGHRS and CDR2 as YFSETQ. CDR3 length equals 14 residues. V gave up 4 bases and J gave up 5 bases; unmatched junction bases: 8. CDR3 region: CASSTTGDRETQYF. In DNA, the CDR3 is TGCGCCAGCAGCACCACAGGGGATAGGGAGACCCAGTACTTC.

V gene TRBV5-8 combines with J gene TRBJ1-1, with D tentatively TRBD1 (5 bases). The V end was cut by 4 bases, the J end by 2 bases, with 12 bases between. The CDR3 runs to 14 residues. Germline V gene sequence: CDR1 SGHTS, CDR2 YDEGEE. The CDR3 is CASSLVGLNTEAFF. For the CDR3, the DNA is TGTGCCAGCAGCCTTGTGGGGCTCAACACTGAAGCTTTCTTT.

This clonotype was seen at least ten times. The chain uses TRBV3-1 and TRBJ1-2; D is uncertain. Trimming cost V 0 bases and J 3 bases, with 14 bases left between them. CDR3 length: 16 amino acids. CDR1 LGHDT and CDR2 YNNKEL come from the germline V gene (reference sequence). CDR3 residues: CASSQEHGRYDYGYTF. The CDR3 nucleotides read TGTGCCAGCAGCCAAGAACACGGACGCTACGACTATGGCTACACCTTC.

This clonotype came up many times. The rearrangement joins TRBV25-1 to TRBJ2-1; D is possibly TRBD2 (5 bases). The CDR3 extends over 14 amino acids. The germline V gene has CDR1 MGHDK and CDR2 SYGVNS. V lost 5 bases to trimming and J lost 7 bases, with 15 bases between them. In nucleotides, the CDR3 is TGTGCCAGCAGTACTCCGGGCCTAGCTAATGAGCAGTTCTTC. It yields the protein CASSTPGLANEQFF.

In this sample, this clonotype turned up many times. V gene TRBV5-1 combines with J gene TRBJ1-2; no reliable D call. The V gene lost 0 bases and the J gene lost 3 bases, with 12 bases spanning the gap. Germline assignment: CDR1 SGHRS and CDR2 YFSETQ. The CDR3 is 15 amino acids. The CDR3 loop reads CASSLESTGYYGYTF. CDR3 nucleotides: TGCGCCAGCAGCTTGGAATCAACTGGATACTATGGCTACACCTTC.

Ten or more counts support this clonotype. The chain is built from TRBV5-1 and TRBJ1-1; D remains unclear. Germline assignment: CDR1 SGHRS and CDR2 YFSETQ. Trimming stripped 0 bases from V and 3 bases from J, with 9 bases between. The CDR3 runs 14 residues. In DNA form, the CDR3 reads TGCGCCAGCAGCTTGGATAGCTCGGACACTGAAGCTTTCTTT. It yields the protein CASSLDSSDTEAFF.

At least ten counts were recorded for this clonotype. The V gene is TRBV5-6, the J gene TRBJ2-3, with D perhaps matching TRBD1 (6 bases). The CDR3 totals 16 residues. CDR1 is SGHDT, CDR2 YYEEEE, per germline. V was shortened by 5 bases and J by 2 bases, with 18 bases between the two germline ends. The CDR3 spells CASREAGTQLTDTQYF. The CDR3 region has the DNA TGTGCCAGCAGGGAGGCCGGGACACAACTCACAGATACGCAGTATTTT. The entire variable domain, with the rest obtained from reference TRBV5-6 and TRBJ2-3, is as follows: DAGVTQSPTHLIKTRGQQVTLRCSPKSGHDTVSWYQQALGQGPQFIFQYYEEEERQRGNFPDRFSGHQFPNYSSELNVNALLLGDSALYLCASREAGTQLTDTQYFGPGTRLTVL.

Sample share makes this clonotype medium-sized (0.01 to 0.1%). The chain carries TRBV5-6 and TRBJ2-3; 8 positions match TRBD1. The V and J ends lost 5 bases and 3 bases, in that order; junction bases with no gene match: 14. Germline V gene lookup returns CDR1 SGHDT and CDR2 YYEEEE. The CDR3 extends over 17 amino acids. CDR3 bases: TGTGCCAGCAGTAAACGCCGGGGACAGGTGTGGACAGATACGCAGTATTTT. This sequence encodes CASSKRRGQVWTDTQYF.

Many counts were recorded for this clonotype. The rearrangement joins TRBV29-1 to TRBJ1-2; 7 nucleotides line up with TRBD1. The V gene's germline CDR1 is SQVTM and CDR2 ANQGSEA. This CDR3 is built from 15 residues. V shed 7 bases and J 4 bases; nucleotides not matched to a gene: 15. In DNA form, the CDR3 reads TGCAGCGCTCGGGCACAGGGGAAGGGGGCCTATGGCTACACCTTC. It is translated as CSARAQGKGAYGYTF.

This clonotype was seen repeatedly, ten times or more. The chain uses TRBV25-1 and TRBJ2-5, with 8 nucleotides matching TRBD1. V trimming: 5 bases; J trimming: 5 bases; junction bases outside the gene matches: 7. CDR1 and CDR2 (germline): MGHDK, SYGVNS. CDR3 length equals 14 residues. The CDR3 reads CASSSAGGTETQYF. CDR3 coding DNA: TGTGCCAGCAGTTCGGCAGGGGGCACGGAGACCCAGTACTTC. The whole variable domain, remainder taken from reference TRBV25-1 and TRBJ2-5, is EADIYQTPRYLVIGTGKKITLECSQTMGHDKMYWYQQDPGMELHLIHYSYGVNSTEKGDLSSESTVSRIRTEHFPLTLESARPSHTSQYLCASSSAGGTETQYFGPGTRLLVL.

The sample holds many counts of this clonotype. This chain's CDR3 is CASSPGHSPGEKLFF. The CDR3 coding sequence is TGCGCCAGCAGCCCGGGACATTCCCCAGGTGAAAAACTGTTTTTT. The chain is built from TRBV4-1 and TRBJ1-4; perhaps TRBD1 as D (6 bases). CDR3 size: 15 residues. With 4 bases removed from V and 7 bases from J, the gap between germline ends came to 16 bases. Per germline, CDR1 MGHRA and CDR2 YSYEKL.

This sequence joins TRBV10-2 and TRBJ2-1; D gene ambiguous. The ends were cut back, 7 bases at V and 4 bases at J, with 5 bases in the middle. This CDR3 spans 11 amino acids. The germline CDR1 and CDR2 sequences are WSHSY and SAAADI. The CDR3 here is CASTLYNEQFF. CDR3 DNA: TGCGCCAGCACTCTATACAATGAGCAGTTCTTC.

This clonotype appeared a few times. This clone may be a read error of a much larger clone one base away. This chain connects TRBV7-3 to TRBJ2-3; D gene unclear. The V end lost 0 bases, the J end lost 7 bases, and 11 bases lay between the germline ends. CDR3 length: 14 residues. The germline CDR1 and CDR2 sequences are SGHTA and FQGTGA. CDR3 loop: CASSLTTVTYTQYF. The DNA for the CDR3 is TGTGCCAGCAGCTTAACTACCGTGACTTATACGCAGTATTTT.

In this sample, this clonotype turned up many times. The chain couples TRBV7-2 to TRBJ1-1; no clear D gene. The CDR3 sequence is 15 residues long. Trimming pared 2 bases from V and 1 base from J, leaving 11 bases between. Germline lookup yields CDR1 SGHTA and CDR2 FQGNSA. The CDR3 bases are TGTGCCAGCAGCTTAAGGAGAGTCGGGAACACTGAAGCTTTCTTT. This translates into CASSLRRVGNTEAFF.

The rearrangement uses TRBV7-2 and TRBJ2-1; perhaps D is TRBD1 or TRBD2 (5 bases each). Germline CDR1 is SGHTA and CDR2 is FQGNSA. CDR3 size: 13 residues. V gave up 4 bases and J gave up 15 bases, with 19 bases separating them. The CDR3 loop reads CASSSDSSGTTFF. The CDR3 DNA reads TGTGCCAGCAGCTCGGACTCCTCAGGGACCACGTTCTTC.